The rows below give T cell receptor beta chains drawn from one sample of a study of low-dose radiotherapy and immunotherapy resistance in tumors. Via MiXCR, TCRdb re-called the reads, giving one row per CDR3 protein. This repertoire shows some 100,000 distinct CDR3 sequences, about 20% found once; its top ten account for 9.5% to 15%. Specimen: PBMCs, collected after low-dose radiotherapy plus immunotherapy. The receptor set was obtained from a female donor with ovarian cancer. CDR3s include the opening cysteine and the closing phenylalanine or tryptophan. A D gene is named only where the DNA matches it firmly. Some rows have no size entry. The others give once, few or many, or a class for an expanded clone.

j_call,clone_size,v_call,d_call,cdr3_nt,cdr3_aa
TRBJ1-6,many,TRBV6-2/TRBV6-3,-,TGTGCCAGCAGTTACGTCGGGATGCCGTATTCACCCCTCCACTTT,CASSYVGMPYSPLHF
TRBJ2-1,many,TRBV5-1,TRBD2,TGCGCCAGCAGCGGCCTAGCGGGAGGGTACAATGAGCAGTTCTTC,CASSGLAGGYNEQFF
TRBJ1-4,many,TRBV10-1,-,TGCGCCAGCAGTGGGCCTGGGGGACATGAAAAACTGTTTTTT,CASSGPGGHEKLFF
TRBJ1-6,many,TRBV5-5,-,TGTGCCAGCCAAATCCGGGACCAGGAGTCACCCCTCCACTTT,CASQIRDQESPLHF
TRBJ2-2,many,TRBV7-6,-,TGTGCCAGCAGCTTAGAACAGAACACCGGGGAGCTGTTTTTT,CASSLEQNTGELFF
TRBJ2-3,many,TRBV11-2,TRBD2,TGTGCCAGCAGCTTAGAAGGCGGGGGGACTAGCACAGATACGCAGTATTTT,CASSLEGGGTSTDTQYF
TRBJ2-7,many,TRBV5-1,TRBD1,TGCGCCAGCAGCGAACGAGGGGACAGGGTGGCGAACGAGCAGTACTTC,CASSERGDRVANEQYF
TRBJ2-3,many,TRBV7-9,-,TGTGCCAGCAGCTTAGTAGCAGATACGCAGTATTTT,CASSLVADTQYF
TRBJ2-4,-,TRBV7-8,TRBD1,TGTGCCAGCAGCTTTGGGCAGGGGGACAAAAACATTCAGTACTTC,CASSFGQGDKNIQYF
TRBJ2-3,many,TRBV7-2,TRBD2,TGTGCCAGCAGCCCTATTGGGACTACGGCTAGCACAGATACGCAGTATTTT,CASSPIGTTASTDTQYF
TRBJ1-5,many,TRBV4-3,-,TGCGCCAGCAGCCAAGATAAAGGAACCAATCAGCCCCAGCATTTT,CASSQDKGTNQPQHF
TRBJ1-1,many,TRBV6-1,-,TGTGCCAGCAGTCGATTCGGGTCGAACACTGAAGCTTTCTTT,CASSRFGSNTEAFF
TRBJ2-7,many,TRBV15,-,TGTGCCACCAGCACTAAGTTACGTAACAACCACGAGCAGTACTTC,CATSTKLRNNHEQYF
TRBJ2-5,-,TRBV6-6,TRBD2,TGTGCCAGCGGTAGACTAGCGGGAGTGGGTCGCCCAGAGACCCAGTACTTC,CASGRLAGVGRPETQYF
TRBJ1-2,many,TRBV29-1,TRBD1,TGCAGCGTTTTAGACAGGGCCAACTTGGGTGGCTACACCTTC,CSVLDRANLGGYTF
TRBJ1-5,-,TRBV10-3,-,TGTGCCATCAGTGAGTCGGGTGTTGGTCTCAGTTATCAGCCCCAGCATTTT,CAISESGVGLSYQPQHF
TRBJ1-6,many,TRBV25-1,TRBD1,TGTGCCAGCAGTGCCTTGGACAGGGAAGTCAATTCACCCCTCCACTTT,CASSALDREVNSPLHF
TRBJ2-7,many,TRBV29-1,-,TGCAGCGTTAAAAGGAGTTACGAGCAGTACTTC,CSVKRSYEQYF
TRBJ1-1,many,TRBV24-1,-,TGTGCCACAAGATCGGGGGGGGAGAACACTGAAGCTTTCTTT,CATRSGGENTEAFF
TRBJ1-1,many,TRBV30,-,TGTGCCTGGAGACTCCCACCTGGGGGTAAAGCTTTCTTT,CAWRLPPGGKAFF
TRBJ2-3,many,TRBV4-2,-,TGTGCCAGCAGCCAAGGGGTCCAGGGGCCAGATACGCAGTATTTT,CASSQGVQGPDTQYF
TRBJ2-5,many,TRBV7-2,-,TGTGCCAGCAGCTTAGCGGGCAGGGGTGAGACCCAGTACTTC,CASSLAGRGETQYF
TRBJ1-1,-,TRBV7-9,-,TGTGCCAGCAGCTTAGGTAACATGAACACTGAAGCTTTCTTT,CASSLGNMNTEAFF
TRBJ2-1,few,TRBV5-1,TRBD2,TGCGCCAGCAGCAAAAGACTAGCGATGGTTAATGAGCAGTTCTTC,CASSKRLAMVNEQFF